The present T cell receptor (beta chain) was sequenced within a study of T cell responses to AZD1222 COVID-19 vaccine. Whole-study findings and limits: Only a handful of AZD1222 recipients tested seropositive at baseline. Spike was spanned by vaccine-associated CD4 TCRs, which were dominant at 160-218 and 743-854. Most donors were white British and more were female, and clonal diversity was possibly underestimated.

V lost 3 bases and J 1 base, leaving 10 bases between the germline ends. The V gene's germline CDR1 is KGHSH and CDR2 LQKENI. The CDR3 is 14 residues long. The table came from immunoSEQ multiplex PCR; TCRdb's copy has only in-frame clones and leaves some out. Altogether 80,000 to 90,000 clones are present, 90% to 95% being singletons, with the ten largest covering 4% to 6%. This clone was seen once. Its specificity is unknown. The chain recombines TRBV18 with TRBJ2-7; no firm D call. The specimen comprised peripheral blood, sampled on day 0 of MenACWY control vaccination. The sequence derives from an adult in good health. The CDR3 here is CASSPGTTSYEQYF. The CDR3 nucleotides are TGTGCCAGCTCACCCGGAACTACTTCCTACGAGCAGTACTTC. Looking up the rest from reference TRBV18 and TRBJ2-7 gives the full variable domain: NAGVMQNPRHLVRRRGQEARLRCSPMKGHSHVYWYRQLPEEGLKFMVYLQKENIIDESGMPKERFSAEFPKEGPSILRIQQVVRGDSAAYFCASSPGTTSYEQYFGPGTRLTVT.